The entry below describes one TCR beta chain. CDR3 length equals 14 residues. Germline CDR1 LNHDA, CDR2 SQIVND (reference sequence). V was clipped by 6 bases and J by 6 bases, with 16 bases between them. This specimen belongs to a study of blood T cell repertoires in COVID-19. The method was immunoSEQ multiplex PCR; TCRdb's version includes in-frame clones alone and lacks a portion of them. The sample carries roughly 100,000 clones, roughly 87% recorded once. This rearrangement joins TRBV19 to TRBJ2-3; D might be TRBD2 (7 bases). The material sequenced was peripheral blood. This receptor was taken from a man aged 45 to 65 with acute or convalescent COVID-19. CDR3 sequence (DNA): TGTGCCAGTAGAGTCGGACTAGGGGGTGATACGCAGTATTTT. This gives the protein CASRVGLGGDTQYF.